The sequence of this TCR beta chain was determined in a study of Graves' ophthalmopathy and Graves' hyperthyroidism. Overall study findings and caveats: Prediction of ophthalmopathy progression reached around 71% sensitivity and approximately 74% specificity.

Trimming at V came to 6 bases and at J to 3 bases, leaving 14 bases not matched to a gene. CDR3 length: 16 residues. At least ten counts were recorded for this clonotype. Its cognate antigen is unknown. RNA served as the template for amplifying TCR beta CDR3 regions. Second-round multiplex PCR came after first-round RT-PCR with HTBI primers. TCRdb reprocessed the multiplex PCR reads with MiXCR, giving one entry per CDR3 protein. The data contain under 250,000 distinct CDR3 sequences, approximately 21% of them singletons. The PBMCs used were ones drawn from about 9.3 ml of fresh peripheral blood. What was sequenced was peripheral blood. The V gene is TRBV12-3 or TRBV12-4, the J gene TRBJ2-7, with 7 bases fitting TRBD1. The source of this sequence is a woman in her fifties or sixties with Graves' ophthalmopathy. For the CDR3, the DNA is TGTGCCAGCAGCGCGACCGGGACAGTGAACAACTACGAGCAGTACTTC. It yields the protein CASSATGTVNNYEQYF.